Here is one T cell receptor beta chain with its context. The antigen remains unidentified. This sample was included in a study of post-analysis software for immune sequencing data. General observations from the study: In patients, TRBV5-6, TRBV5-1 and TRBV20-1 belonged to 4 or 5 TRBV segments found more frequently than in controls.

Unique-molecular-identifier-tagged TCR beta cDNA libraries were used. TCRdb fed the PCR reads into MiXCR, producing one record per CDR3 protein. The sample contains hundreds of thousands of distinct CDR3 sequences, around 40% of which appear only once. The CDR3 loop spans 12 amino acids. V shed 1 base and J shed 3 bases, with 7 bases lying between them. CDR1 and CDR2 (germline): DFQATT, SNEGSKA (reference sequence). This TCR came from a girl between 10 and 17 years old with multiple sclerosis. This rearrangement joins TRBV20-1 to TRBJ2-7; the D gene is possibly TRBD2 (5 bases). Sequencing was carried out using blood. The CDR3, as DNA: TGCAGTGCTAGAGTTGAGGGCTACGAGCAGTACTTC. It specifies CSARVEGYEQYF.